What follows are 17 T cell receptor beta chains derived from one specimen sequenced in a study of blood T cells in healthy people across ages. Primers used in a second PCR of roughly 7 to 12 cycles were a sample-barcoded 5' primer and a J-beta primer mix. TCRdb re-derived calls from the 5' RACE reads in MiXCR, one entry per CDR3 protein. The sample lists roughly 730,000 distinct CDR3 sequences, about 61% occurring once. Material for sequencing was blood. These receptors came from a man aged 35 to 55 in good health.

The V call is TRBV6-1, the J call TRBJ2-7, with D unclear. The CDR3 spans 17 residues. Germline loops: CDR1 MNHNS, CDR2 SASEGT. The V end was cut by 1 base, the J end by 7 bases, with 23 bases between. DNA of the CDR3: TGTGCCAGCAGTGAAGATCAGATTGTCAGCTTTTGGAATGAGCAGTACTTC. Encoded protein: CASSEDQIVSFWNEQYF.

The chain is built from TRBV7-2 and TRBJ2-1; 9 nucleotides align to TRBD2. The CDR3 is 15 residues long. With 5 bases clipped from V and 8 bases from J, the junction kept 10 bases outside the gene matches. From germline, CDR1 is SGHTA and CDR2 FQGNSA. CDR3 in DNA: TGTGCCAGCAGCGCTAGCGGGGCTGAGTTCGATGAGCAGTTCTTC. This sequence encodes CASSASGAEFDEQFF.

This clonotype was seen a handful of times. The chain couples TRBV29-1 to TRBJ2-5, with D maybe TRBD2 (6 bases). The CDR3 contains 12 residues. Germline V gene sequence: CDR1 SQVTM, CDR2 ANQGSEA. This CDR3 reads CGGRGRQETQYF. Here the CDR3 DNA reads TGCGGCGGGCGAGGGAGGCAAGAGACCCAGTACTTC.

This sequence joins TRBV7-2 and TRBJ2-3; D assignment may be TRBD1 or TRBD2 (5 bases each). Germline V CDR1 and CDR2: SGHTA, FQGNSA. The CDR3 sequence is 18 residues long. V gave up 1 base and J gave up 0 bases, with 17 bases separating them. CDR3 in amino acids: CASSLDTRTGPSTDTQYF. Written as DNA, the CDR3 is TGTGCCAGCAGCTTAGATACGAGGACGGGACCTAGCACAGATACGCAGTATTTT.

This rearrangement joins TRBV7-2 to TRBJ2-5; 9 bases fit TRBD2. The CDR3 consists of 13 residues. The V gene end was trimmed by 5 bases and the J gene end by 5 bases; junction bases not matched to a gene: 3. CDR1 SGHTA and CDR2 FQGNSA come from the germline V gene. The CDR3 DNA is TGTGCCAGCAGCGGACTAGCGAGGGAGACCCAGTACTTC. Its translation: CASSGLARETQYF.

This rearrangement joins TRBV5-4 to TRBJ1-2; D may be TRBD1 (5 bases). The CDR3 is made up of 15 amino acids. Per germline, CDR1 SGHNT and CDR2 YYREEE (reference sequence). The V end lost 4 bases, the J end lost 3 bases, and 16 bases lay between the germline ends. The CDR3 DNA follows: TGTGCCAGCAGCAGATCAACCGGGACGGACTATGGCTACACCTTC. Protein: CASSRSTGTDYGYTF.

This clonotype was detected only a few times. This chain connects TRBV20-1 to TRBJ2-4; D possibly corresponds to TRBD2 (5 bases). Germline V gene sequence: CDR1 DFQATT, CDR2 SNEGSKA (reference sequence). The CDR3 length is 15 residues. Deletions cut 2 bases from V and 8 bases from J, with 19 bases between. CDR3 nucleotides: TGCAGTGCTAGACCTCCCCGGGGTGAATGGGACATTCAGTACTTC. Protein: CSARPPRGEWDIQYF.

This clonotype was seen a handful of times. The genes are TRBV7-2 and TRBJ2-5; TRBD1 or TRBD2 may be the D gene (6 bases each). Trimming took 5 bases from V and 5 from J, leaving 12 bases between them. Germline assignment: CDR1 SGHTA and CDR2 FQGNSA. There are 13 residues in the CDR3. The CDR3 DNA reads as TGTGCCAGCAGCACGGGGGCCGGGGAGACCCAGTACTTC. Protein sequence: CASSTGAGETQYF.

The V gene is TRBV9, the J gene TRBJ2-1; 13 bases align to TRBD2. Germline loops: CDR1 SGDLS, CDR2 YYNGEE. The J segment lost 2 bases and the V segment lost 0 bases, leaving 5 bases of the junction unmatched. The CDR3 totals 18 residues. The DNA for the CDR3 is TGTGCCAGCAGCGTAGACCCAACTAGCGGGGGGGCCTACAATGAGCAGTTCTTC. Translation gives CASSVDPTSGGAYNEQFF.

The chain joins TRBV11-2 to TRBJ2-1, with 9 bases lining up with TRBD1. This CDR3 contains 12 residues. V shed 4 bases, J shed 12 bases, and the junction held 4 bases outside the gene matches. Germline CDR1 reads SGHAT; CDR2 reads FQNNGV. This CDR3 reads CASSSLGQGQFF. CDR3 nucleotides: TGTGCCAGCAGCTCCCTGGGACAGGGGCAGTTCTTC.

The sample holds one count of this clonotype. V and J are TRBV9 and TRBJ2-1; 9 bases agree with TRBD1. V was clipped by 2 bases and J by 2 bases; unmatched bases: 5. The CDR3 length is 16 residues. Looked up from germline, CDR1 is SGDLS and CDR2 is YYNGEE. As DNA, the CDR3 is TGTGCCAGCAGCGTCCGGACAGGGGACACCTACAATGAGCAGTTCTTC. This codes for CASSVRTGDTYNEQFF.

The rearrangement uses TRBV5-5 and TRBJ1-1; D ambiguous. Germline V gives CDR1 SGHKS, CDR2 YYEKEE (reference sequence). V gave up 0 bases and J gave up 1 base, with 7 bases separating them. The CDR3 loop spans 14 amino acids. The CDR3 reads CASSLGWSNTEAFF. Written as DNA, the CDR3 is TGTGCCAGCAGCTTGGGGTGGTCGAACACTGAAGCTTTCTTT.

The V gene is TRBV28, the J gene TRBJ2-7; D is uncertain. Germline loops: CDR1 MDHEN, CDR2 SYDVKM. Trimming shortened V by 5 bases and J by 0 bases, and 17 bases separated the two germline ends. This CDR3 is built from 16 residues. CDR3 loop: CASSPPAGFYSYEQYF. The CDR3 coding sequence is TGTGCCAGCAGTCCCCCGGCCGGGTTTTACTCCTACGAGCAGTACTTC.

This chain links TRBV10-3 with TRBJ2-5; D not certain. CDR3 length equals 14 residues. Per germline, CDR1 ENHRY and CDR2 SYGVKD. V was trimmed by 5 bases and J by 0 bases, leaving 10 bases between them. This CDR3 reads CAISLGVNQETQYF. DNA of the CDR3: TGTGCCATCAGTCTTGGGGTAAACCAAGAGACCCAGTACTTC.

This sequence joins TRBV27 and TRBJ2-7, with D hard to call. Per germline, CDR1 MNHEY and CDR2 SMNVEV (reference sequence). The CDR3 contains 14 residues. Trimming removed 4 bases from V and 0 bases from J, with 10 bases in between. Here the CDR3 DNA reads TGTGCCAGCAGTTCCTACTCAAGCTCCTACGAGCAGTACTTC. It encodes CASSSYSSSYEQYF.

This sequence joins TRBV3-1 and TRBJ1-3, with TRBD1 as a possible D gene (5 bases). Germline V gene data show CDR1 as LGHDT and CDR2 as YNNKEL (reference sequence). The length of the CDR3 is 15 residues. Trimming cost V 3 bases and J 0 bases, with 9 bases left between them. DNA for the CDR3: TGTGCCAGCAGCCAGGGGACCTACTCTGGAAACACCATATATTTT. Encoded protein: CASSQGTYSGNTIYF. Variable domain in full (rest from reference TRBV3-1 and TRBJ1-3): DTAVSQTPKYLVTQMGNDKSIKCEQNLGHDTMYWYKQDSKKFLKIMFSYNNKELIINETVPNRFSPKSPDKAHLNLHINSLELGDSAVYFCASSQGTYSGNTIYFGEGSWLTVV.

To note about this clonotype: This sequence may be a read error, since a much larger clone differs from it by one base. The V call is TRBV20-1, the J call TRBJ2-3, with TRBD2 matching over 11 bases. Germline values: CDR1 DFQATT, CDR2 SNEGSKA (reference sequence). CDR3 size: 15 residues. CDR3: CRASSGGASTGTQYF. As DNA, the CDR3 is TGCAGGGCTAGTAGCGGGGGGGCTAGCACAGGTACGCAGTATTTT.